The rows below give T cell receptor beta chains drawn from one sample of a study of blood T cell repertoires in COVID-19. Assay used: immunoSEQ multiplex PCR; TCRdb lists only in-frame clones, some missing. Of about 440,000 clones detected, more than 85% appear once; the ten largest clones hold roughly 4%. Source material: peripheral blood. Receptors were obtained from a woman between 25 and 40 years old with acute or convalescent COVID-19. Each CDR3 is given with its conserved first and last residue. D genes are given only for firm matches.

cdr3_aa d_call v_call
CASSLVWNTEAFF - TRBV27
CASSQDGRAGEKLFF - TRBV3-1/TRBV3-2
CASRKTGAGNTIYF TRBD1 TRBV27
CASSQDGRGGVDEQFF TRBD2 TRBV4-1
CASSLAGGTEQYF TRBD2 TRBV7-9
CATSEPGSNTGELFF - TRBV24-1
CASNRQVRPPFQETQYF - TRBV6-6
CATSDFGGGLVPGYQETQYF TRBD2 TRBV24-1
CASSEGQGVETQYF TRBD1 TRBV9
CASGQGGLYNEQFF - TRBV12-5
CGGGGSGANVLTF - TRBV6-5
CASSSNYEQYF - TRBV11-2
CASSPSLRGEKLFF - TRBV11-2